Each of the 31 T cell receptor beta chains below was sequenced from the same sample in a study of control samples from healthy donors and cancer patients (dated by TCRdb to about 2020). The library was made by the immunoSEQ multiplex PCR assay. As stored in TCRdb, this immuneACCESS dataset retains in-frame rearrangements with V and J assigned. A fraction of the clones does not appear; measured against another copy, unresolved V genes explain less than half of the discrepancy, and the remainder lacks a known reason. The sample contains 100,000 to 150,000 clones, about 90% of them found a single time. The leading ten clones occupy about 2.2% of the sample. Material: blood. The receptors derive from a woman aged 45-59 years in good health.

The genes are TRBV19 and TRBJ1-1; D not certain. CDR1 LNHDA and CDR2 SQIVND come from the germline V gene (reference sequence). The CDR3 sequence is 14 residues long. Deletions cut 5 bases from V and 0 bases from J, with 10 bases between. CDR3 DNA: TGTGCCAGTAGTGCGAAGCGGGTGAACACTGAAGCTTTCTTT. It is translated as CASSAKRVNTEAFF.

In regard to this clone: The junction and the germline gene differ at one end; a read error may be behind it. This sequence joins TRBV7-2 and TRBJ1-2; no clear D gene. The germline V gene has CDR1 SGHTA and CDR2 FQGNSA. The CDR3 loop spans 12 amino acids. CDR3 sequence (DNA): TGTGCCAGCAGCTTAGTTGTGGCAGCTCCATTCTTC. Protein product: CASSLVVAAPFF.

V usage is TRBV7-8 and J usage is TRBJ2-1; 9 positions match TRBD2. The CDR3 covers 15 residues. Unmatched junction bases numbered 5, after V lost 5 bases and J lost 3 bases. Per germline, CDR1 SGHVS and CDR2 FQNEAQ. The CDR3 reads CASSERGDIYNEQFF. CDR3 nucleotides: TGTGCCAGCAGCGAGCGGGGGGACATCTACAATGAGCAGTTCTTC.

The chain carries TRBV10-3 and TRBJ2-3; TRBD1 matches 11 bases. The length of the CDR3 is 15 residues. The trim removed 6 bases at V and 5 bases at J, leaving 7 bases unmatched. Germline CDR1 is ENHRY and CDR2 is SYGVKD. The CDR3: CAIRAGTGGVDTQYF. As DNA, the CDR3 is TGTGCCATCAGGGCCGGGACAGGGGGAGTAGATACGCAGTATTTT.

This clone is a singleton in its sample. The chain combines TRBV19 with TRBJ1-1, with TRBD1 matching over 8 bases. J gave up 1 base and V 3 bases, and 7 bases lay outside the gene matches. The CDR3 contains 16 residues. Germline V gene data show CDR1 as LNHDA and CDR2 as SQIVND (reference sequence). This chain's CDR3 is CASSIRQGAGNTEAFF. For the CDR3, the DNA is TGTGCCAGTAGTATTCGGCAGGGGGCTGGGAACACTGAAGCTTTCTTT.

The rearrangement links TRBV28 to TRBJ2-7; D unclear. Trimming took off 5 bases at V and 9 bases at J, with 11 bases between the two ends. Germline V lookup: CDR1 MDHEN, CDR2 SYDVKM. This CDR3 comprises 11 residues. CDR3 sequence (DNA): TGTGCCAGCAGTCCAAACTTGGGGCAGTACTTC. Amino acids: CASSPNLGQYF.

This rearrangement joins TRBV5-1 to TRBJ1-4; a possible D gene is TRBD1 (5 bases). From germline, CDR1 is SGHRS and CDR2 YFSETQ. The CDR3 consists of 15 residues. V was clipped by 0 bases and J by 5 bases, with 11 bases between them. The CDR3 here is CASSLAGTENEKLFF. Written as DNA, the CDR3 is TGCGCCAGCAGCTTGGCCGGGACGGAGAATGAAAAACTGTTTTTT.

The chain carries TRBV7-2 and TRBJ2-5; 14 nucleotides match TRBD2. The CDR3 covers 17 residues. The germline V gene encodes CDR1 SGHTA and CDR2 FQGNSA. V dropped 5 bases and J dropped 6; count of bases not matched to a gene: 11. CDR3 DNA sequence: TGTGCCAGCAGCCCCAGACTAGCGGGAGGGCCAGGGAAGACCCAGTACTTC. Encoded protein: CASSPRLAGGPGKTQYF.

The chain carries TRBV6-5 and TRBJ1-6; tentative D call: TRBD1 (5 bases). V was pared by 7 bases and J by 7 bases, with 14 bases between. This CDR3 is built from 14 residues. CDR1 is MNHEY, CDR2 SVGAGI, per germline. CDR3 DNA: TGTGCCAGCATGAGGCGGGGGTACAATTCACCCCTCCACTTT. It specifies CASMRRGYNSPLHF.

The V and J genes are TRBV2 and TRBJ1-4; TRBD1 aligns across 9 bases. The CDR3 consists of 14 residues. Germline-derived CDR1 and CDR2 are SNHLY and FYNNEI. The J segment lost 7 bases and the V segment lost 5 bases, leaving 5 bases of the junction unmatched. The DNA of the CDR3 is TGTGCCAGCAGTCAGGGACAGGGAGTTGAAAAACTGTTTTTT. Encoded protein: CASSQGQGVEKLFF.

The CDR3 sequence is CASSGQVYGYTF. CDR3 in DNA: TGTGCCAGCAGCGGACAGGTCTATGGCTACACCTTC. The rearrangement links TRBV7-9 to TRBJ1-2, with 7 bases lining up with TRBD1. Germline CDR1 SEHNR, CDR2 FQNEAQ (reference sequence). The CDR3 totals 12 residues. J was trimmed by 4 bases and V by 5 bases; bases with no gene match: 1.

The chain employs TRBV11-3 and TRBJ2-5; D is unclear. Germline V lookup: CDR1 SGHNT, CDR2 YENEEA. The length of the CDR3 is 14 residues. V lost 3 bases, J lost 3 bases, and 11 bases lay in between. CDR3 loop: CASSFSWRKETQYF. CDR3 DNA sequence: TGTGCCAGCAGCTTCTCCTGGCGGAAAGAGACCCAGTACTTC.

The chain is built from TRBV4-1 and TRBJ2-3; the D gene is possibly TRBD2 (5 bases). Per the germline V gene, CDR1 is MGHRA and CDR2 is YSYEKL. Trimming left V 3 bases short and J 6 bases short, with 7 bases between. The CDR3 has 12 amino acids. In DNA, the CDR3 is TGCGCCAGCAGCCACCCTAGCGATACGCAGTATTTT. Translated, it gives CASSHPSDTQYF.

The J gene is TRBJ2-6, the V gene TRBV29-1; D uncertain. This CDR3 is built from 13 residues. V was trimmed by 5 bases and J by 0 bases, leaving 5 bases between them. Per the germline V gene, CDR1 is SQVTM and CDR2 is ANQGSEA. This CDR3 reads CSVYVSGANVLTF. Written as DNA, the CDR3 is TGCAGCGTTTACGTCTCTGGGGCCAACGTCCTGACTTTC.

The gene calls are TRBV7-9 and TRBJ1-4; no firm D call. The V gene lost 1 base and the J gene lost 6 bases, with 0 bases spanning the gap. Germline assignment: CDR1 SEHNR and CDR2 FQNEAQ (reference sequence). This CDR3 comprises 11 residues. The CDR3 loop reads CASSLDEKLFF. CDR3 in DNA: TGTGCCAGCAGCTTAGATGAAAAACTGTTTTTT.

This clone has a single count. This sequence joins TRBV6-6 and TRBJ2-4; maybe TRBD1 (6 bases). Germline-derived CDR1 and CDR2 are MNHNY and SVGAGI (reference sequence). V was clipped by 6 bases and J by 3 bases, with 18 bases between them. The CDR3 is made up of 16 amino acids. In nucleotides, the CDR3 is TGTGCCAGCAGCCCTAAAGGGGGTAGTGGCAAAAACATTCAGTACTTC. This translates into CASSPKGGSGKNIQYF.

Concerning this clone: Other DNA sequences in the sample encode the same CDR3. This chain connects TRBV5-4 to TRBJ2-6, with D possibly matching TRBD1 (5 bases). The CDR3 runs to 16 residues. V lost 4 bases to trimming and J lost 0 bases, with 11 bases between them. In germline, CDR1 is SGHNT, CDR2 YYREEE (reference sequence). CDR3 in DNA: TGTGCCAGCAGCCCACCTAGGGGCTCTGGGGCCAACGTCCTGACTTTC. Its translation is CASSPPRGSGANVLTF.

The rearrangement joins TRBV6-2 or TRBV6-3 to TRBJ2-7; D is possibly TRBD1 (6 bases). The CDR3 length is 13 residues. Per germline, CDR1 MNHEY and CDR2 SVGEGT. Trimming stripped 4 bases from V and 4 bases from J, with 11 bases between. CDR3 nucleotides: TGTGCCAGCAGTTTGGGACACCCTTACGAGCAGTACTTC. This encodes CASSLGHPYEQYF.

This clone was observed once. This chain joins TRBV29-1 and TRBJ1-5, with D possibly TRBD1 on 6 matching bases. The V end was cut by 5 bases, the J end by 3 bases, with 11 bases between. CDR3 size: 13 residues. Germline V lookup: CDR1 SQVTM, CDR2 ANQGSEA. The CDR3 nucleotides read TGCAGCGTTTTAGGGACAAACAATCAGCCCCAGCATTTT. This encodes CSVLGTNNQPQHF.

This clone was recorded only once. The V call is TRBV29-1, the J call TRBJ2-7; unclear D gene. V lost 7 bases, J lost 5 bases, and 21 bases lay in between. Germline CDR1 reads SQVTM; CDR2 reads ANQGSEA. The CDR3 runs 14 residues. The CDR3, as DNA: TGCAGCGCCCTCGGACCCACTTCGCCTAACGAGCAGTACTTC. This gives the protein CSALGPTSPNEQYF.

This chain links TRBV14 with TRBJ2-1, with TRBD2 matching over 9 bases. V lost 0 bases, J lost 8 bases, and 20 bases stayed unmatched. CDR1 and CDR2 (germline): SGHDN, FVKESK. This CDR3 is 20 amino acids long. The CDR3 nucleotides read TGTGCCAGCAGCCAAGACAGGCTGGGCTGGCTGGGCGGGAGGGATGATGAGCAGTTCTTC. Its protein is CASSQDRLGWLGGRDDEQFF.

V is TRBV11-1 and J is TRBJ2-7, with D possibly being TRBD2 (7 bases). The length of the CDR3 is 16 residues. CDR1 and CDR2 (germline): SGHAT, FQDESV (reference sequence). V lost 3 bases and J lost 1, with 16 bases in between. The CDR3 reads CASSFPPGGFSYEQYF. The DNA for the CDR3 is TGTGCCAGCAGCTTCCCGCCGGGGGGCTTTTCCTACGAGCAGTACTTC.

V is TRBV18 and J is TRBJ2-7, with 7 nucleotides matching TRBD1. J lost 2 bases, V lost 1 base, and 14 bases had no gene match. Looked up from germline, CDR1 is KGHSH and CDR2 is LQKENI. This CDR3 comprises 18 residues. CDR3 nucleotides: TGTGCCAGCTCACCACTAGCGTCGGGCCGGACAGGACCCTACGAGCAGTACTTC. Encoded protein: CASSPLASGRTGPYEQYF.

The rearrangement links TRBV15 to TRBJ1-1; D ambiguous. This CDR3 is built from 16 residues. Germline CDR1 LNHNV, CDR2 YYDKDF (reference sequence). V dropped 0 bases and J dropped 4 bases, with 15 bases sitting between them. As DNA, the CDR3 is TGTGCCACCAGCAGAGATCTTGTCCCCATGGTCACTGAAGCTTTCTTT. Amino acid sequence: CATSRDLVPMVTEAFF.

The chain carries TRBV2 and TRBJ1-2; D uncertain. The length of the CDR3 is 14 residues. CDR1 is SNHLY and CDR2 is FYNNEI in the germline V gene. V shed 2 bases and J shed 6 bases, with 13 bases lying between them. The CDR3 sequence: CASSELHKAHGYTF. As DNA, the CDR3 is TGTGCCAGCAGTGAACTACATAAAGCCCATGGCTACACCTTC.

With respect to this clone: At one of its ends the junction is not consistent with the germline gene, which may arise from a read error. The genes are TRBV5-4 and TRBJ1-1, with D unresolved. Germline V gene lookup returns CDR1 SGHNT and CDR2 YYREEE (reference sequence). This CDR3 comprises 13 residues. CDR3 residues: CASRRNVNNEAFF. As DNA, the CDR3 is TGTGCCAGCAGACGGAACGTAAACAATGAAGCTTTCTTT.

This sequence joins TRBV30 and TRBJ2-1; 10 nucleotides match TRBD2. V dropped 0 bases and J dropped 9; count of bases not matched to a gene: 8. The CDR3 has 15 residues. The germline CDR1 and CDR2 sequences are GTSNPN and SVGIG (reference sequence). The CDR3 bases are TGTGCCTGGAGTGTACTAAGCGGGGGGGCTAGTGAGCAGTTCTTC. Amino acid sequence: CAWSVLSGGASEQFF.

This clone was seen just once. The chain has TRBV19 and TRBJ1-4, with a possible D match to TRBD1 (5 bases). Germline assignment: CDR1 LNHDA and CDR2 SQIVND (reference sequence). V shed 6 bases and J shed 4 bases, with 12 bases lying between them. This CDR3 has 14 residues. The CDR3 region has the DNA TGTGCCAGTAGGGGACGAGGCGTTAATGAAAAACTGTTTTTT. Residues: CASRGRGVNEKLFF.

The chain employs TRBV20-1 and TRBJ2-7; D ambiguous. The CDR3 runs to 11 residues. Germline CDR1 reads DFQATT; CDR2 reads SNEGSKA (reference sequence). The V and J ends lost 3 bases and 4 bases respectively, with 7 bases between them. The CDR3, as DNA: TGCAGTGCTAGGAAAAATTACGAGCAGTACTTC. Translated: CSARKNYEQYF.

This clone was seen just once. The V gene is TRBV18, the J gene TRBJ1-1; possibly TRBD1 for D (6 bases). The CDR3 loop spans 16 amino acids. V lost 4 bases, J lost 2 bases, and 17 bases lay in between. In germline, CDR1 is KGHSH, CDR2 LQKENI. The DNA for the CDR3 is TGTGCCAGCTCACTCGGAACCGGGACAATTAACACTGAAGCTTTCTTT. It is translated as CASSLGTGTINTEAFF.

The genes are TRBV7-2 and TRBJ1-2; D unresolved. V lost 2 bases, J lost 2 bases, and 6 bases lay in between. Germline lookup yields CDR1 SGHTA and CDR2 FQGNSA. This CDR3 has 13 residues. CDR3 DNA sequence: TGTGCCAGCAGCTTAACACAGAACTATGGCTACACCTTC. It is translated as CASSLTQNYGYTF.